Each of the 5 T cell receptor beta chains below was sequenced from the same sample in a study of human T cells and chemical hapten exposure. One entry per CDR3 protein, called by TCRdb with MiXCR from the RACE reads. The sample consists of about 40,000 distinct CDR3 sequences, around 3% of them appearing once. Time point noted: patch test 2, 6 weeks after DPC sensitization. The treatment was: therapeutic diphenylcyclopropenone sensitization with weekly scalp DPC. Source: whole blood, taken in connection with sensitization to the hapten diphenylcyclopropenone (DPC). Every receptor here comes from a man in his forties with alopecia areata. Some clones in this sample may be carry-over from other donors' samples.

This clonotype was seen repeatedly, ten times or more. The chain has TRBV6-2 or TRBV6-3 and TRBJ2-1, with TRBD2 matching 12 bases. The CDR3 is 15 residues long. J was trimmed by 4 bases and V by 8 bases; bases with no gene match: 6. The V gene's germline CDR1 is MNHEY and CDR2 SVGEGT. CDR3 coding DNA: TGTGCCAGCGGGCGGACTAGCGGGAATTACAATGAGCAGTTCTTC. Protein sequence: CASGRTSGNYNEQFF.

This clonotype was seen a handful of times. This sequence joins TRBV20-1 and TRBJ1-5; TRBD1 might be the D (5 bases). The CDR3 contains 13 residues. Germline CDR1 reads DFQATT; CDR2 reads SNEGSKA (reference sequence). V was shortened by 3 bases and J by 3 bases, with 9 bases between the two germline ends. CDR3 nucleotide sequence: TGCAGTGCTAGTACGGGGACCAATCAGCCCCAGCATTTT. Residues: CSASTGTNQPQHF.

This clonotype has at least ten counts. This chain joins TRBV5-1 and TRBJ2-3; weak D call: TRBD1 (6 bases). CDR3 length: 15 amino acids. Per germline, CDR1 SGHRS and CDR2 YFSETQ. Trimming cost V 0 bases and J 4 bases, with 12 bases left between them. The CDR3 DNA follows: TGCGCCAGCAGCTTGGATTCCGCAGGGGCAGATACGCAGTATTTT. Residues: CASSLDSAGADTQYF.

This clonotype was counted many times. In DNA form, the CDR3 reads TGTGCCAGCAGTACAGGGGAGTATGGCTACACCTTC. This encodes CASSTGEYGYTF. This chain links TRBV28 with TRBJ1-2, with 7 bases lining up with TRBD1. The germline gives CDR1 MDHEN, CDR2 SYDVKM. The CDR3 sequence is 12 residues long. Losses at the gene ends were 5 bases for V and 5 bases for J; bases not matched to a gene: 2.

This rearrangement joins TRBV4-3 to TRBJ1-2; maybe TRBD1 (5 bases). V was clipped by 0 bases and J by 1 base, with 12 bases between them. There are 16 residues in the CDR3. Germline values: CDR1 LGHNA, CDR2 YSLEER. The CDR3 spells CASSQDRSRVNYGYTF. The CDR3 coding sequence is TGCGCCAGCAGCCAAGACCGTTCCAGGGTTAACTATGGCTACACCTTC.